One and the same sample provided the 15 T cell receptor beta chains below, sequenced in a study of blood T cell repertoires in COVID-19. The protocol was immunoSEQ multiplex PCR, while the TCRdb copy is restricted to in-frame clones and leaves out a portion. Here the sample spans roughly 100,000 clones, 75% to 85% being singletons. The sequenced sample was peripheral blood. The receptors were gathered from a human donor in a cohort sampled during active COVID-19.

V is TRBV5-1 and J is TRBJ1-1; D may be TRBD1 (5 bases). This CDR3 contains 14 residues. The germline CDR1 and CDR2 sequences are SGHRS and YFSETQ. V was cut by 4 bases and J by 0 bases, with 10 bases left in between. The CDR3 sequence is CASSPRALNTEAFF. The CDR3 nucleotides are TGCGCCAGCAGCCCCAGGGCCTTGAACACTGAAGCTTTCTTT. Full variable domain (outside the CDR3, taken from reference TRBV5-1 and TRBJ1-1): KAGVTQTPRYLIKTRGQQVTLSCSPISGHRSVSWYQQTPGQGLQFLFEYFSETQRNKGNFPGRFSGRQFSNSRSEMNVSTLELGDSALYLCASSPRALNTEAFFGQGTRLTVV.

This clone has only one observation. The rearrangement links TRBV3-1 (or the pseudogene TRBV3-2) to TRBJ1-1, with 7 bases identical to TRBD1. The CDR3 runs to 13 residues. The germline V gene has CDR1 LGHDT and CDR2 YNNKEL (reference sequence). The junction had 6 bases not matched to a gene; V was cut back by 0 bases and J by 11 bases. Written as DNA, the CDR3 is TGTGCCAGCAGCCAAGATTTAGGGGGCTGGGCTTTCTTT. It translates to CASSQDLGGWAFF.

This rearrangement joins TRBV6-4 to TRBJ1-4, with a weak D call TRBD1 (5 bases). This CDR3 comprises 14 residues. Germline V gene sequence: CDR1 MRHNA, CDR2 SNTAGT. Trimming left V 0 bases short and J 8 bases short, with 10 bases between. The CDR3 coding sequence is TGTGCCAGCAGTGACTCGGCAGGGTCCGAAAAACTGTTTTTT. This codes for CASSDSAGSEKLFF.

This rearrangement joins TRBV4-2 to TRBJ2-7; unclear D gene. Germline CDR1 and CDR2: LGHNA and YNFKEQ. This CDR3 is 15 amino acids long. V lost 0 bases and J 6 bases, leaving 15 bases between the germline ends. CDR3 protein: CASSQDMNSRSEQYF. CDR3 nucleotide sequence: TGTGCCAGCAGCCAAGATATGAACTCCAGGTCCGAGCAGTACTTC.

The chain employs TRBV6-1 and TRBJ2-7; 10 nucleotides line up with TRBD2. The CDR3 is 16 residues long. Germline assignment: CDR1 MNHNS and CDR2 SASEGT. V shed 3 bases and J 5 bases; nucleotides not matched to a gene: 10. The CDR3 region has the DNA TGTGCCAGCAGTGATCAGGCCGCTAGCGGGAGTCACGAGCAGTACTTC. Translated, it gives CASSDQAASGSHEQYF.

This clone has just a few counts. This sequence joins TRBV27 and TRBJ2-7; no firm D call. The CDR3 consists of 13 residues. V lost 2 bases and J lost 2, with 7 bases in between. Germline values: CDR1 MNHEY, CDR2 SMNVEV (reference sequence). CDR3 in DNA: TGTGCCAGCAGTTTAGACTCTGCCTACGAGCAGTACTTC. Its protein is CASSLDSAYEQYF.

The V call is TRBV5-1, the J call TRBJ2-3; 7 positions agree with TRBD2. V lost 6 bases, J lost 2 bases, and 12 bases stayed unmatched. Germline V CDR1 and CDR2: SGHRS, YFSETQ. The CDR3 runs to 16 residues. The CDR3 DNA reads TGCGCCAGCATCTCCGGTGGGGGGAGGGCCACAGATACGCAGTATTTT. It specifies CASISGGGRATDTQYF. Combining the CDR3 with reference TRBV5-1 and TRBJ2-3 gives the whole variable domain KAGVTQTPRYLIKTRGQQVTLSCSPISGHRSVSWYQQTPGQGLQFLFEYFSETQRNKGNFPGRFSGRQFSNSRSEMNVSTLELGDSALYLCASISGGGRATDTQYFGPGTRLTVL.

V is TRBV2 and J is TRBJ1-1; maybe TRBD1 (6 bases). This CDR3 contains 13 residues. The germline V gene has CDR1 SNHLY and CDR2 FYNNEI. The V gene lost 4 bases and the J gene lost 6 bases, with 12 bases spanning the gap. The CDR3 sequence is CASSGREGAEAFF. Written as DNA, the CDR3 is TGTGCCAGCAGTGGGAGGGAGGGGGCTGAAGCTTTCTTT.

This clone was observed once. The chain joins TRBV6-2 or TRBV6-3 to TRBJ2-4; perhaps TRBD2 as D (5 bases). CDR3 size: 13 residues. V shed 6 bases and J shed 6 bases, with 12 bases lying between them. Germline V gene lookup returns CDR1 MNHEY and CDR2 SVGEGT. CDR3 region: CASSIGEGNIQYF. CDR3 nucleotide sequence: TGTGCCAGCAGCATCGGGGAAGGAAACATTCAGTACTTC.

The chain uses TRBV7-9 and TRBJ2-2; possible D gene TRBD2, 5 bases. CDR1 is SEHNR, CDR2 FQNEAQ, per germline (reference sequence). The CDR3 is made up of 15 amino acids. Trimming pared 6 bases from V and 2 bases from J, leaving 13 bases between. The CDR3 DNA is TGTGCCAGCAGGCGATCGGCGGGTAACACCGGGGAGCTGTTTTTT. Translating gives CASRRSAGNTGELFF. The full variable domain, its missing parts supplied by reference TRBV7-9 and TRBJ2-2, is DTGVSQNPRHKITKRGQNVTFRCDPISEHNRLYWYRQTLGQGPEFLTYFQNEAQLEKSRLLSDRFSAERPKGSFSTLEIQRTEQGDSAMYLCASRRSAGNTGELFFGEGSRLTVL.

The rearrangement links TRBV6-5 to TRBJ1-1, with 7 bases fitting TRBD1. This CDR3 contains 15 residues. J gave up 4 bases and V 8 bases, and 13 bases lay outside the gene matches. Germline values: CDR1 MNHEY, CDR2 SVGAGI. For the CDR3, the DNA is TGTGCCAGCCGCCAGTTTCCGACAGGGATCACTGAAGCTTTCTTT. This gives the protein CASRQFPTGITEAFF.

V gene TRBV28 combines with J gene TRBJ1-2, with TRBD1 identical over 8 bases. Germline V CDR1 and CDR2: MDHEN, SYDVKM. The trim removed 6 bases at V and 7 bases at J, leaving 13 bases unmatched. The CDR3 consists of 15 residues. CDR3 loop: CASSVRDRGPLGYTF. CDR3 sequence (DNA): TGTGCCAGCAGCGTCCGCGACAGGGGACCCCTTGGCTACACCTTC.

This clone showed up just a few times. The chain couples TRBV28 to TRBJ2-1; TRBD2 matches 11 bases. Trimming removed 5 bases from V and 13 bases from J; junction bases left unmatched: 4. CDR1 and CDR2 (germline): MDHEN, SYDVKM. The length of the CDR3 is 12 residues. The CDR3 reads CASSPGLAGQFF. In DNA form, the CDR3 reads TGTGCCAGCAGTCCTGGACTAGCGGGCCAGTTCTTC.

This clone was seen a single time. The CDR3 DNA sequence: TGTGCCAGTAGTACCCCGGGACAGGGGGCGCCCGGGGCCAACGTCCTGACTTTC. It translates to CASSTPGQGAPGANVLTF. The rearrangement links TRBV19 to TRBJ2-6; 12 positions agree with TRBD1. Germline CDR1 and CDR2: LNHDA and SQIVND (reference sequence). J lost 4 bases, V lost 4 bases, and 8 bases had no gene match. This CDR3 is 18 amino acids long.

This clone was recorded a few times. The CDR3 DNA is TGTGCCATCAGTGAGTACAGGGAAGGAGAGCAGTACTTC. The encoded protein is CAISEYREGEQYF. This rearrangement joins TRBV10-3 to TRBJ2-7; weak D call: TRBD1 (6 bases). Trimming shortened V by 1 base and J by 7 bases, and 11 bases separated the two germline ends. The germline CDR1 and CDR2 sequences are ENHRY and SYGVKD. This CDR3 region has 13 residues.